This T cell receptor (beta chain) was observed in a study of beta chain features in type 1 diabetes. On the study more broadly: Comparable age, gender and cell yields were observed in patients relative to healthy donors. Findings and caveats of the study: Researchers report that Type 1 diabetes patients had moderately but significantly shorter TCRB CDR3s across all four CD4+ subsets. The cDNA sequencing approach could over-represent high-TCR-expressing cells.

This clone was observed a handful of times. Its cognate antigen is unknown. The isolated RNA, all of it, was reverse transcribed, so expressed TCRB transcripts were what got sequenced. Clones were read by immunoSEQ multiplex PCR, and TCRdb kept only the in-frame ones, dropping some. This repertoire shows hundreds of thousands of clones, roughly 13% found once; its top ten account for 0.035% to 0.045%. Germline CDR1 is SGHRS and CDR2 is YFSETQ. This CDR3 is built from 14 residues. Deletions cut 1 base from V and 4 bases from J, with 11 bases between. The sequence derives from a man aged 18 to 29 with type 1 diabetes. The gene calls are TRBV5-1 and TRBJ1-1; D ambiguous. Material: naive CD4+ T cells from blood. The CDR3 reads CASSLKGASTEAFF. The CDR3 DNA sequence: TGCGCCAGCAGCTTGAAGGGCGCCAGCACTGAAGCTTTCTTT. The whole variable domain, remainder taken from reference TRBV5-1 and TRBJ1-1, is KAGVTQTPRYLIKTRGQQVTLSCSPISGHRSVSWYQQTPGQGLQFLFEYFSETQRNKGNFPGRFSGRQFSNSRSEMNVSTLELGDSALYLCASSLKGASTEAFFGQGTRLTVV.